What follows describes a single TCR beta chain. This clone was seen a single time. This receptor's antigen is unknown. No base-level quality is on record; no much larger clone is a single base apart. The source of the sample is a study of blood T cell repertoires in COVID-19 (dated by TCRdb to about 2020). General notes on the study: Samples from collaborators originated in the United States, Italy and Spain and spanned both the acute and convalescent phases of COVID-19. Samples came from the ongoing ImmuneRACE study (first 160 participants) plus 1,254 subjects from 6 global collaborators. The prospective study material was composed of cDNA or gDNA derived from T cells, B-cell-depleted T cells, or PBMCs. Deeply sampled blood TCRbeta repertoires from subjects exposed to, actively infected with, or recovered from COVID-19 were included in the dataset. Nearly every sample came with metadata listing a de-identified subject ID, COVID-19 status, age in years and sex. Where available, HLA class I and class II types were taken from metadata supplied by the sample provider and were not determined by assay-based typing. The repertoires were released in a freely available public database intended as a resource for research on the immune response to SARS-CoV-2.

The immunoSEQ Assay, a bias-controlled multiplex PCR, was used to amplify TCRbeta CDR3 regions from genomic DNA. Under the source paper's analysis protocol: Nucleated cell counts per sample were estimated from amplification of reference gene primers within the assay. Sequence reads were collapsed and filtered to measure the absolute abundance of every unique TCRbeta CDR3 rearrangement. For each sample, productive Simpson clonality was calculated as the square root of Simpson's diversity index across productive rearrangements. TCRdb took this table from immuneACCESS and kept in-frame rearrangements with V and J called. Such tables lack part of the clones; where checked against another copy, unresolved V genes explain under half of the gap, and the rest is unexplained. The DNA was the basis for D and trimming; V, J and clone size are from that table. The sample table contains fewer than 30,000 clones; only one count was recorded for approximately 94% of them. The ten largest make up 4% to 5% of the sample.

The research as a whole found: Clinical and demographic metadata were provided uncurated, with the amount varying by source and participant.

CDR1 KGHSH and CDR2 LQKENI were looked up in the germline V gene. Counted from cysteine to phenylalanine, this CDR3 has 14 amino acids. Only the CDR3 region is kept as DNA, spanning 42 bases read in frame from base 1. Germline trimming: 4 bases from V, 7 bases from J; junction bases outside gene matches: 4. Each collaborating institution followed its own protocols to collect whole blood in K2EDTA tubes. For TCRbeta analysis, collaborator samples were shipped as frozen whole blood, as isolated PBMCs, or as DNA extracted from either sample type. This receptor was obtained from a human donor with active COVID-19. The donor label of this sample is uncertain. The sample taken for sequencing was peripheral blood. The chain links TRBV18 with TRBJ1-6; 7 bases in the middle match TRBD1. CDR3 sequence: CASSRSGGNSPLHF. The bases read TGTGCCAGCTCACGGTCAGGGGGGAATTCACCCCTCCACTTT.